The TCR beta chain under discussion was sequenced for a study of early T cells in non-severe SARS-CoV-2 infection. Study-level background: The sequenced material was bulk RNA from unsorted whole blood, and its chains were unpaired. Whole-study findings and limits: Anti-spike CD8 specificities were favored by VDJdb matching, whose results missed private and CD4 specificities.

Individual cDNA molecules received unique molecular identifiers. TCRdb ran MiXCR on the 5' RACE reads and lists one entry per CDR3 protein. The table includes about 31,000 distinct CDR3 sequences, approximately 5% detected once. In its sample, this clonotype was seen many times. Its antigen is not identified. The sample comprised whole blood. The sequence came from an adult who was a healthcare worker with PCR-confirmed SARS-CoV-2 infection or an uninfected control (not recorded which).

Here the CDR3 DNA reads TGCGCCAGCAGGGCTAGCGGAAACAATGAGCAGTTCTTC. This gives the protein CASRASGNNEQFF. The V gene is TRBV10-2, the J gene TRBJ2-1; 7 nucleotides match TRBD2. V lost 6 bases and J lost 5; bases outside the gene matches: 4. This CDR3 contains 13 residues. The germline V gene has CDR1 WSHSY and CDR2 SAAADI.